This T cell receptor beta chain originates from a study of T cells expressing NK-cell markers. From the 5' RACE reads, TCRdb lists one entry per CDR3 protein and no DNA. This repertoire includes hundreds of thousands of distinct CDR3 sequences. This CDR3 contains 16 residues. Germline CDR1 is MNHEY and CDR2 is SMNVEV (reference sequence). This receptor was identified in a man aged 18 to 69 in good health. Input material: blood T cells: a sorted CD56 or NKG2C T cell subset, CD4+ or CD8+ T cells, or bulk PBMC T cells (not recorded which). The chain joins TRBV27 to TRBJ2-1; with no DNA, the TCRdb D assignment of TRBD1 cannot be verified. CDR3 sequence reads: CASSWGGQSSYNEQFF.